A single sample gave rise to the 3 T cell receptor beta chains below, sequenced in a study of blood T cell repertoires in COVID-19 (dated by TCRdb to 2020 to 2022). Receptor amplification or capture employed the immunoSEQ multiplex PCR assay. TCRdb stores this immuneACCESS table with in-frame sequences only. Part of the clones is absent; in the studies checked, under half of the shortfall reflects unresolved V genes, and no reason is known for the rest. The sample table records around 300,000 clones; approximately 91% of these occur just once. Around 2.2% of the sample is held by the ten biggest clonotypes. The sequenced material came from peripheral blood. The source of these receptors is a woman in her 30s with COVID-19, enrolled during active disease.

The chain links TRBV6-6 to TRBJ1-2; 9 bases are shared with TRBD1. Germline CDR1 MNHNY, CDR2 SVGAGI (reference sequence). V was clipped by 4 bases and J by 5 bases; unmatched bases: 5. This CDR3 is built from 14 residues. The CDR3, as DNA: TGTGCCAGCAGTTTTCTGACAGGGGGGTATGGCTACACCTTC. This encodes CASSFLTGGYGYTF.

The CDR3 sequence: CSVGAEPRTGGDEQYF. CDR3 nucleotides: TGCAGCGTTGGAGCGGAACCGCGGACAGGGGGCGACGAGCAGTACTTC. J is TRBJ2-7 and V is TRBV29-1; 11 bases align to TRBD1. Losses at the gene ends were 4 bases for V and 5 bases for J; bases not matched to a gene: 13. The germline V gene encodes CDR1 SQVTM and CDR2 ANQGSEA. CDR3 length: 16 amino acids.

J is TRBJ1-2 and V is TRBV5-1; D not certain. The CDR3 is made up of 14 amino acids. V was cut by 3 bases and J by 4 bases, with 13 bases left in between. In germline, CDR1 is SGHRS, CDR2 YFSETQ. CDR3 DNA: TGCGCCAGCAGCTCAACCGGGTCTTTCTATGGCTACACCTTC. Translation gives CASSSTGSFYGYTF.